A single sample is the source of the 16 T cell receptor beta chains below, sequenced in a study of radiotherapy plus CTLA-4 blockade in lung cancer. Data came from immunoSEQ multiplex PCR; TCRdb stores just in-frame clones and leaves some out. This sample has 90,000 to 150,000 clones, with roughly 80% found just once. The material sequenced was peripheral blood, taken from a patient treated with radiotherapy plus ipilimumab. The origin of the receptors is a human donor with non-small cell lung cancer who had a partial response to radiotherapy plus ipilimumab.

This clone was counted between two and nine times. This sequence joins TRBV6-5 and TRBJ1-3, with 8 bases matching TRBD1. Losses at the gene ends were 5 bases for V and 0 bases for J; bases not matched to a gene: 3. CDR1 and CDR2 from the germline V gene are MNHEY and SVGAGI. This CDR3 region has 15 residues. The CDR3 DNA follows: TGTGCCAGCAGTGCAGGGGGCAACTCTGGAAACACCATATATTTT. Translating gives CASSAGGNSGNTIYF.

The chain couples TRBV18 to TRBJ1-2; D remains ambiguous. From germline, CDR1 is KGHSH and CDR2 LQKENI. The V and J ends lost 6 bases and 1 base respectively, with 9 bases between them. This CDR3 spans 13 amino acids. CDR3 DNA: TGTGCCAGCTCCGGCGCGGGTAACTATGGCTACACCTTC. Encoded protein: CASSGAGNYGYTF.

The gene calls are TRBV28 and TRBJ2-5; tentative D call: TRBD2 (6 bases). V lost 7 bases and J lost 7, with 22 bases in between. Germline assignment: CDR1 MDHEN and CDR2 SYDVKM. The CDR3 loop spans 15 amino acids. The CDR3 protein is CASIHPAGGRRTQYF. CDR3 DNA sequence: TGTGCCAGCATTCACCCCGCCGGGGGAAGGCGGACCCAGTACTTC.

Regarding this clone: Other DNA sequences of this sample code for an identical CDR3. This chain joins TRBV5-1 and TRBJ2-1, with D maybe TRBD2 (5 bases). V was trimmed by 0 bases and J by 0 bases, leaving 7 bases between them. This CDR3 spans 15 amino acids. Germline-derived CDR1 and CDR2 are SGHRS and YFSETQ. CDR3 protein: CASSLGTSSYNEQFF. DNA of the CDR3: TGCGCCAGCAGCTTGGGAACTAGCTCCTACAATGAGCAGTTCTTC.

The rearrangement uses TRBV14 and TRBJ2-3, with 7 bases identical to TRBD2. Germline CDR1 reads SGHDN; CDR2 reads FVKESK. This CDR3 contains 15 residues. V lost 1 base to trimming and J lost 6 bases; unmatched junction nucleotides: 7. The CDR3 coding sequence is TGTGCCAGCAGCCAAGGGGAGCGGGGCGTGGATACGCAGTATTTT. Translating gives CASSQGERGVDTQYF.

This chain connects TRBV2 to TRBJ1-2; 7 bases line up with TRBD1. This CDR3 has 15 amino acids. Germline CDR1 SNHLY, CDR2 FYNNEI. Trimming at V came to 11 bases and at J to 5 bases, leaving 17 bases not matched to a gene. CDR3 sequence (DNA): TGTGCCGGCAAAACCGCAGGGACAGCCCTTTATGGCTACACCTTC. It translates to CAGKTAGTALYGYTF.

The chain couples TRBV7-9 to TRBJ2-7, with a tentative D call TRBD1 (5 bases). This CDR3 spans 15 amino acids. Trimming took off 5 bases at V and 4 bases at J, with 18 bases between the two ends. The germline V gene encodes CDR1 SEHNR and CDR2 FQNEAQ (reference sequence). In nucleotides, the CDR3 is TGTGCCAGCAGCCAGACCAGGGATCAGCGATACGAGCAGTACTTC. The encoded protein is CASSQTRDQRYEQYF. Filled out from reference TRBV7-9 and TRBJ2-7, the complete variable domain reads DTGVSQNPRHKITKRGQNVTFRCDPISEHNRLYWYRQTLGQGPEFLTYFQNEAQLEKSRLLSDRFSAERPKGSFSTLEIQRTEQGDSAMYLCASSQTRDQRYEQYFGPGTRLTVT.

This chain joins TRBV30 and TRBJ1-5; no firm D call. Germline V CDR1 and CDR2: GTSNPN, SVGIG (reference sequence). The CDR3 is 13 amino acids. The V end was cut by 0 bases, the J end by 7 bases, with 10 bases between. As DNA, the CDR3 is TGTGCCTGGAGTGTCGAGGAACGCCAGCCCCAGCATTTT. As protein: CAWSVEERQPQHF.

This rearrangement joins TRBV25-1 to TRBJ2-7; 11 nucleotides match TRBD2. The CDR3 length is 16 residues. The V segment lost 4 bases and the J segment 2 bases; nucleotides outside the gene matches: 7. Germline values: CDR1 MGHDK, CDR2 SYGVNS. In nucleotides, the CDR3 is TGTGCCAGCAGTGTGGGGACTAGCGGTTTTACCTACGAGCAGTACTTC. This gives the protein CASSVGTSGFTYEQYF.

CDR3 nucleotides: TGTGCCAGCAGTAATAGTAAGACTAGCGGGAGGGCCCGGGCGAATACGCAGTATTTT. Protein: CASSNSKTSGRARANTQYF. The chain couples TRBV2 to TRBJ2-3, with 14 positions matching TRBD2. This CDR3 comprises 19 residues. Trimming removed 5 bases from V and 7 bases from J; junction bases left unmatched: 17. In germline, CDR1 is SNHLY, CDR2 FYNNEI.

Only one count was recorded for this clone. The gene calls are TRBV18 and TRBJ2-7, with 10 nucleotides matching TRBD2. Per germline, CDR1 KGHSH and CDR2 LQKENI. The CDR3 runs 15 residues. Trimming cost V 6 bases and J 0 bases; bases outside gene matches: 5. The CDR3 is CASSRTSGLSYEQYF. The DNA of the CDR3 is TGTGCCAGCTCTCGGACTAGCGGACTCTCCTACGAGCAGTACTTC.

The gene calls are TRBV4-2 and TRBJ2-1; 10 bases line up with TRBD2. Germline V lookup: CDR1 LGHNA, CDR2 YNFKEQ. The V and J ends lost 0 bases and 3 bases, in that order; junction bases with no gene match: 2. The CDR3 loop spans 16 amino acids. CDR3 DNA: TGTGCCAGCAGCCAAGAATGGACTAGCGGCTACAATGAGCAGTTCTTC. It encodes CASSQEWTSGYNEQFF.

V is TRBV6-1 and J is TRBJ1-5, with D possibly being TRBD1 (6 bases). Germline V gene lookup returns CDR1 MNHNS and CDR2 SASEGT. Trimming cost V 2 bases and J 2 bases, with 13 bases left between them. The CDR3 runs 16 residues. CDR3 loop: CASSEWGGGGNQPQHF. The DNA for the CDR3 is TGTGCCAGCAGTGAATGGGGAGGGGGTGGCAATCAGCCCCAGCATTTT.

Details on this clone: One end of the junction does not line up with germline, which may come from a read error. The rearrangement links TRBV7-7 to TRBJ2-5, with 7 bases identical to TRBD1. The germline V gene has CDR1 SSHAT and CDR2 FNYEAQ (reference sequence). CDR3 length: 14 amino acids. CDR3 sequence reads: CASSLTTGLETQYF. For the CDR3, the DNA is TGTGCTAGCAGCTTAACGACAGGGCTGGAGACCCAGTACTTC.

The rearrangement uses TRBV11-2 and TRBJ1-3; no firm D call. V was trimmed by 5 bases and J by 0 bases, leaving 8 bases between them. The CDR3 spans 14 residues. The germline V gene has CDR1 SGHAT and CDR2 FQNNGV. CDR3 sequence (DNA): TGTGCCAGCAGCCCGAGGGTCTCTGGAAACACCATATATTTT. Amino acid sequence: CASSPRVSGNTIYF. Variable domain in full (rest from reference TRBV11-2 and TRBJ1-3): EAGVAQSPRYKIIEKRQSVAFWCNPISGHATLYWYQQILGQGPKLLIQFQNNGVVDDSQLPKDRFSAERLKGVDSTLKIQPAKLEDSAVYLCASSPRVSGNTIYFGEGSWLTVV.

The chain carries TRBV27 and TRBJ2-3, with D possibly TRBD2 on 7 matching bases. V was shortened by 6 bases and J by 8 bases, with 18 bases between the two germline ends. The CDR3 has 14 amino acids. Germline V lookup: CDR1 MNHEY, CDR2 SMNVEV (reference sequence). In nucleotides, the CDR3 is TGTGCCAGCAGCCTCAGTGGGGGGGCGGGTACGCAGTATTTT. Protein sequence: CASSLSGGAGTQYF.